The TCR beta chain under discussion was sequenced for a study of T cells in women clearing cervical HPV infection. Study as a whole: Controls were women whose single incident HPV16 infection cleared within 12 months without precancer or cancer. Only a few women had HLA typing results available.

CDR1 is SGHVS, CDR2 FQNEAQ, per germline. Deletions cut 3 bases from V and 1 base from J, with 6 bases between. The CDR3 is 13 amino acids. This table comes from immunoSEQ multiplex PCR, and its TCRdb copy is limited to in-frame clones, with some not included. The sample totals tens of thousands of clones. A word on this clone: The read is 3 residues too short to cover the CDR3 end, so that end is filled in from the germline J gene.

The TCR originated in a woman between 18 and 70 years old with a cervical HPV16 infection that either progressed to CIN3+ or cleared (not recorded which). The sequenced sample consisted of blood buffy coat. This chain links TRBV7-8 with TRBJ2-5, with D possibly being TRBD1 (5 bases). CDR3 region: CASSLGLQETQYF. The sequenced CDR3 bases are TGTGCCAGCAGCTTGGGGCTCCAAGAGACC.